The rows below give T cell receptor beta chains drawn from one sample of a study of glioma-infiltrating T cells after dendritic cell vaccination. TCRdb's copy holds only in-frame clones and misses some; the assay was immunoSEQ multiplex PCR. The sample records more than 85,000 clones, around 90% being singletons. The material was blood, obtained after dendritic cell vaccination. The origin of the receptors is a human donor with glioblastoma. The CDR3 runs from the conserved cysteine through the conserved F or W. The D gene is left open where the match is weak. Clone size is not always given. Where it is, it says once, few, many or a class for expanded clones.

j_call v_call d_call clone_size cdr3_nt cdr3_aa
TRBJ2-1 TRBV9 NA NA TGTGCCAGCAGCGTTGGAGGGGCCTGGGATGAGCAGTTCTTC CASSVGGAWDEQFF
TRBJ2-7 TRBV14 TRBD1 NA TGTGCCAGCAGCCAAGAATACCGGGGGGGACAGGGGGCAATCCACGAGCAGTACTTC CASSQEYRGGQGAIHEQYF
TRBJ2-3 TRBV19 NA once TGTGCCAGTACCTTAGGAGGGGGCGGGGACACAGATACGCAGTATTTT CASTLGGGGDTDTQYF
TRBJ1-1 TRBV14 NA NA TGTGCCAGCAGCCAAAACCCCGGAGGGAACACTGAAGCTTTCTTT CASSQNPGGNTEAFF
TRBJ1-5 TRBV30 TRBD1 NA TGTGCCTGGAGTAACAAAGGGGGCGATCAGCCCCAGCATTTT CAWSNKGGDQPQHF
TRBJ2-5 TRBV5-1 TRBD1 NA TGCGCCAGCAGCTTGGGACGGACAGGGGTACCCCTCCAAGAGACCCAGTACTTC CASSLGRTGVPLQETQYF
TRBJ1-2 TRBV10-2 TRBD1 NA TGCGCCAGCAGACCGGGACAGGGGAACTATGGCTACACCTTC CASRPGQGNYGYTF
TRBJ2-5 TRBV9 NA NA TGTGCCAGCAGCCGAACGACAGGCCAAGAGACCCAGTACTTC CASSRTTGQETQYF
TRBJ1-5 TRBV27 TRBD1 NA TGTGCCAGCAGGACAGGGGGCGCGTTCGATCAGCCCCAGCATTTT CASRTGGAFDQPQHF
TRBJ1-5 TRBV6-4 NA NA TGTGCCAGCAGGGAGGACGGTTATAGCAATCAGCCCCAGCATTTT CASREDGYSNQPQHF
TRBJ2-7 TRBV4-1 NA NA TGCGCCAGCAGCCACCCCAGACAGGGAGGTTTGGGCGAGCAGTACTTC CASSHPRQGGLGEQYF
TRBJ1-2 TRBV5-3 NA NA TGTGCCAGAAGCTTGGAGGGCGGACTCTATGGCTACACCTTC CARSLEGGLYGYTF
TRBJ2-7 TRBV5-1 NA NA TGTGCCAGCAGCTTAAGTAGCGAGAGCTCCTACGAGCAGTACTTC CASSLSSESSYEQYF
TRBJ2-7 TRBV7-7 NA NA TGTGCTAGCAGCTTAGAGGTAGGCGGGGTTAGCTCCTACGAGCAGTACTTC CASSLEVGGVSSYEQYF
TRBJ2-7 TRBV2 NA NA TGTGCCAGCAAGCCTCAGGGGTACGAGCAGTACTTC CASKPQGYEQYF
TRBJ2-7 TRBV18 TRBD2 NA TGTGCCAGCTCATGGGGACTAGCGCGGGAGCAGTACTTC CASSWGLAREQYF
TRBJ2-3 TRBV4-2 NA NA TGTGCCAGCAGCCAAACCCCACAGGGAATAGGAACAGATACGCAGTATTTT CASSQTPQGIGTDTQYF
TRBJ1-1 TRBV18 NA NA TGTGCCAGCTCACCACCACAGCCCCTGAACACTGAAGCTTTCTTT CASSPPQPLNTEAFF
TRBJ2-7 TRBV6-1 NA NA TGTGCCAGCAGTGTTGGCGGTTTGTTGGAGCAGTACTTC CASSVGGLLEQYF
TRBJ1-4 TRBV4-2 TRBD1 NA TGTGCCAGCAGCCCCGGACAGGGAACAACTAATGAAAAACTGTTTTTT CASSPGQGTTNEKLFF
TRBJ2-1 TRBV6-5 NA NA TGTGCCAGCAGTTACTCTAGATACAATGAGCAGTTCTTC CASSYSRYNEQFF
TRBJ2-5 TRBV19 NA NA TGTGCCAGTAGTATACTCGGGACAACGGGGCAAGAGACCCAGTACTTC CASSILGTTGQETQYF
TRBJ2-5 TRBV7-8 NA NA TGTGCCAGCAGCCAGGGTGAGAAAGAGACCCAGTACTTC CASSQGEKETQYF
TRBJ2-7 TRBV6-4 TRBD2 NA TGTGCCAGCAGTGACATAGCGGGGCCTGTTCGGGAGCAGTACTTC CASSDIAGPVREQYF
TRBJ2-1 TRBV11-3 NA once TGTGCCAGCAGCTTATCTGGCCCCTACAATGAGCAGTTCTTC CASSLSGPYNEQFF
TRBJ2-7 TRBV19 NA once TGTGCCAGTAGTGAAACGGGGAACCAGCAGTACTTC CASSETGNQQYF
TRBJ1-1 TRBV28 TRBD1 NA TGTGCCACCCAGGGGGTTCTGAACACTGAAGCTTTCTTT CATQGVLNTEAFF
TRBJ2-7 TRBV7-9 NA NA TGTGCCAGCAGCCAGGGACTCATCAACTACGAGCAGTACTTC CASSQGLINYEQYF
TRBJ2-3 TRBV9 TRBD2 NA TGTGCCAGCAGCGTAGGGCCCCTTACTAGCGGGTACACAGATACGCAGTATTTT CASSVGPLTSGYTDTQYF
TRBJ2-5 TRBV5-3 NA few TGTGCCAGAAGCTTGGCGGGCGGGGGCTCTCAAGAGACCCAGTACTTC CARSLAGGGSQETQYF